The present T cell receptor beta chain was sequenced within a study of monozygotic twins with inflammatory bowel disease (dated by TCRdb to between 2018 and 2021). Regarding the study in general: In total, approximately 28 monozygotic twin pairs made up the full study: 19 Danish pairs, all IBD-discordant, plus nine German pairs, of which four were IBD-concordant and five were IBD-discordant. The search for disease-associated traits relied mainly on comparing, within discordant pairs, IBD patients with their genetically identical healthy co-twins. Each individual had, on average, about 151 000 unique TCRalpha sequences and 181 000 unique TCRbeta sequences available for analysis. Study-level results and caveats: Compared with healthy twins, IBD patients had fewer clonotypes in common with other individuals, a difference most pronounced in patients showing signs of disease activity. Different T cell subtypes could not be distinguished in the analysis. A decrease in TCRbeta repertoire diversity, as measured by inverse Simpson index, was observed in IBD patients compared with their healthy co-twins. Differing immunosuppressive treatments among patients may have added background noise and inter-individual variability to the repertoires. The results gave no support for a single strong signal or clonotype linked to IBD. Repertoire similarity did not differ between concordant and discordant twins, possibly due to limited statistical power.

Receptors were amplified or captured by 5' RACE. The input for every TCR library was approximately 3,500 ng of total RNA. cDNA was synthesized with SMARTScribe reverse transcriptase in eight separate reactions per sample. Unique molecular identifiers containing a 6-nucleotide sample barcode were introduced through template switching during cDNA synthesis. TCRalpha and TCRbeta cDNA was amplified by two nested PCRs of around 15 and 9 cycles, with bead purification after each PCR. Before amplification, the cDNA was treated with uracil DNA-glycosylase and purified using the QIAquick PCR purification kit. The second PCR added Illumina TruSeq-compatible adapters along with sample-specific barcodes. Library quality and concentration were assessed using TapeStation and Qubit, and 5 to 6 ng of each library was pooled. Pooled libraries were sequenced on an Illumina HiSeq2500 single-index Rapid Run with 2 x 100 bp reads and custom sequencing primers. The authors processed their data as follows. MiGEC version 1.2.6 was used for UMI-based consensus assembly to correct PCR and sequencing errors. MiXCR version 2.1.1 handled V(D)J alignment, clonotype assembly and CDR3 extraction. Gene usage, clonotype sharing and MAIT/NKT TCR abundance were normalised by analysing the top 1000, 10 000 and 20 000 clonotypes per sample. Diversity was computed as the inverse Simpson index with the vegan R package after downsampling to 27 000 UMIs. Paired Mann-Whitney U tests were applied to discordant twin pairs, with Benjamini-Hochberg correction for multiple testing. TCRdb reprocessed the reads, reporting each CDR3 protein sequence once and no DNA. These V and J calls are TCRdb output, not the study's own analysis. The table held for this sample gives some 160,000 distinct CDR3 sequences. Around 7.2% of the sample is held by the ten biggest clonotypes.

The germline V gene (reference sequence) gives CDR1 as SGHNT and CDR2 as YYREEE. Spanning cysteine to phenylalanine, the CDR3 consists of 15 amino acids. Nucleotide data are not available. No count is recorded, though its frequency marks this clonotype as medium-sized (0.01 to 0.1%). The specificity of this receptor is unknown. From each donor, a 2.5 ml peripheral blood sample was collected into PAXgene tubes and kept at -80 degrees C. Total RNA was isolated from whole blood with the PAXgene blood miRNA kit on an automated QIAcube, without T cell sorting. Deep TCRalpha and TCRbeta repertoire profiling with unique molecular barcoding was performed on peripheral blood of monozygotic twin pairs concordant or discordant for inflammatory bowel disease. Smoking habits were recorded for all twin pairs, and individuals were classified as current, former or never smokers.

Sequenced input: blood. The sequence joins TRBV5-4 to TRBJ2-3; TCRdb picks TRBD1, but there is no DNA to check that call. The sequence was obtained from a human donor with ulcerative colitis or Crohn's disease, or a healthy co-twin of an affected twin (not recorded which). This receptor carries the CDR3 CASSFSRSLSDTQYF.